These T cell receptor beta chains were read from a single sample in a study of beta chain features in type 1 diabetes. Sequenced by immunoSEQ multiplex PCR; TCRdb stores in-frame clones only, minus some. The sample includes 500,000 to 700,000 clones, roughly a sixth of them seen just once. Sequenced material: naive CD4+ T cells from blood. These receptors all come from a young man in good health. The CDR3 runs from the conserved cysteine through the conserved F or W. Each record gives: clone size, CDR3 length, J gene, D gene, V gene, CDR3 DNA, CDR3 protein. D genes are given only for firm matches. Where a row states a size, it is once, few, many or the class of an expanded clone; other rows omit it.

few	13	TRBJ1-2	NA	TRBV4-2	TGTGCCAGCAGCCAACAGGGCAAGGGTGGCTACACCTTC	CASSQQGKGGYTF
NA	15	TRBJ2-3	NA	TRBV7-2	TGTGCCAGCAGCTCACAAAACCTGGGGACCGATACGCAGTATTTT	CASSSQNLGTDTQYF
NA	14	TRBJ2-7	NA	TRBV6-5	TGTGCCAGCAGTTACTCTGCAGACTTCTACGAGCAGTACTTC	CASSYSADFYEQYF
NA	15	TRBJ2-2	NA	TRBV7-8	TGTGCCAGCAGCTTAGCTCGGATCTTCACCGGGGAGCTGTTTTTT	CASSLARIFTGELFF
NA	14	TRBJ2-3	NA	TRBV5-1	TGCGCCAGCAGCCGGGGGATTTTCCCAGATACGCAGTATTTT	CASSRGIFPDTQYF
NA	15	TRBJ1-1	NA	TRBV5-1	TGCGCCAGCAGCTTGTACGGAACCAGGAACACTGAAGCTTTCTTT	CASSLYGTRNTEAFF
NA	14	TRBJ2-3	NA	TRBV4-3	TGCGCCAGCAGCCCCAGGGGGGTCACAGATACGCAGTATTTT	CASSPRGVTDTQYF
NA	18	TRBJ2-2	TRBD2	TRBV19	TGTGCCAGTAGTATCACCTTTCTGACTAGCGGGCGCACCGGGGAGCTGTTTTTT	CASSITFLTSGRTGELFF
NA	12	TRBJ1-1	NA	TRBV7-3	TGTGCCAGCAAAACCGGGAAGTCTGAAGCTTTCTTT	CASKTGKSEAFF
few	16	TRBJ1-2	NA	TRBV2	TGTGCCAGCAGTGAAGTTTCCGGCGAGGAGTACTATGGCTACACCTTC	CASSEVSGEEYYGYTF
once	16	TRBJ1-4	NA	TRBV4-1	TGCGCCAGCAGCCAAATTATTGTAGGAGCGAATGAAAAACTGTTTTTT	CASSQIIVGANEKLFF
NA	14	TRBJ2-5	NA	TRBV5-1	TGCGCCAGCAGCTTGTCACTCCGTCAAGAGACCCAGTACTTC	CASSLSLRQETQYF
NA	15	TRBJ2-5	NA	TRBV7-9	TGTGCCAGCAGCTTAGGGGACACTTCCCAAGAGACCCAGTACTTC	CASSLGDTSQETQYF
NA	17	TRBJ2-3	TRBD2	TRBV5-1	TGCGCCAGCAGCTCGACTAGCGGGAGAGCGTTTGCTGATACGCAGTATTTT	CASSSTSGRAFADTQYF
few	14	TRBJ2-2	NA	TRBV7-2	TGTGCCAGCAGTAGAAGCCAGGGATCCGGGGAGCTGTTTTTT	CASSRSQGSGELFF
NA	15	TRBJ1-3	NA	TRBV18	TGTGCCAGCTCACCGACAGGCCTCTCTGGAAACACCATATATTTT	CASSPTGLSGNTIYF
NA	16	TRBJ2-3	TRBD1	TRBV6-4	TGTGCCAGCGCCCTGGGGGGACAGGGGCATCAGGGAACGCAGTATTTT	CASALGGQGHQGTQYF
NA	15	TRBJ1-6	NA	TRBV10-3	TGTGCCATCAGTGACCCAGGAGGGGCGAGGTCACCCCTCCACTTT	CAISDPGGARSPLHF
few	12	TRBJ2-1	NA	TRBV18	TGTGCCAGCTCATCCATGGGGTATGAGCAGTTCTTC	CASSSMGYEQFF
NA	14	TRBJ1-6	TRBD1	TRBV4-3	TGCGCCAGCAGCCAAGGACAGGGGAATTCACCCCTCCACTTT	CASSQGQGNSPLHF
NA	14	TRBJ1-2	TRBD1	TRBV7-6	TGTGCCAGCTCCGGGACAGGGGGCAACTATGGCTACACCTTC	CASSGTGGNYGYTF
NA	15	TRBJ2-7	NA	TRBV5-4	TGTGCCAGCAGTTCACGGGCCTTGCCCACCTACGAGCAGTACTTC	CASSSRALPTYEQYF
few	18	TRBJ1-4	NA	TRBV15	TGTGCCACCAGCAGCCCGGTTCTTCGGGTCGCAACTAATGAAAAACTGTTTTTT	CATSSPVLRVATNEKLFF
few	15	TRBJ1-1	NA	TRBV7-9	TGTGCCAGCAGCTTAAAACAGGCCCGGGGCACTGAAGCTTTCTTT	CASSLKQARGTEAFF
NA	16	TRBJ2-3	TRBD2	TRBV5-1	TGCGCCAGCAGCTTCCTGAGCGGGGGGGCCATGGATACGCAGTATTTT	CASSFLSGGAMDTQYF
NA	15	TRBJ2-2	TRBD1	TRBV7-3	TGTGCCAGCAGCTTAATGGGACAGTCTACCGGGGAGCTGTTTTTT	CASSLMGQSTGELFF
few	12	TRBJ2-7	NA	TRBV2	TGTGCCAGCAGGGGGGGTACCTACGAGCAGTACTTC	CASRGGTYEQYF
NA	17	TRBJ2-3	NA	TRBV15	TGTGCCACCAGCAGAGTAGCTCTAGCCTGGACCACAGATACGCAGTATTTT	CATSRVALAWTTDTQYF
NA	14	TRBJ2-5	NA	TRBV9	TGTGCCAGCAGCGTAGGAATAGCTGAAGAGACCCAGTACTTC	CASSVGIAEETQYF
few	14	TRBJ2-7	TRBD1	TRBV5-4	TGTGCCAGCAGCAGACGGGACAGATCCTACGAGCAGTACTTC	CASSRRDRSYEQYF
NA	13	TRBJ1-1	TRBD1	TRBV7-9	TGTGCCAGCAGCTTAGCAGGGGGCGCGGGAGCTTTCTTT	CASSLAGGAGAFF
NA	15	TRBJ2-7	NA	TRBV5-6	TGTGCCAGCAGCTTGTCTCGGGGTTGGTTCGACGAGCAGTACTTC	CASSLSRGWFDEQYF
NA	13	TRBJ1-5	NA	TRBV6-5	TGTGCCAGCAGTGACAGGTTCAATCAGCCCCAGCATTTT	CASSDRFNQPQHF